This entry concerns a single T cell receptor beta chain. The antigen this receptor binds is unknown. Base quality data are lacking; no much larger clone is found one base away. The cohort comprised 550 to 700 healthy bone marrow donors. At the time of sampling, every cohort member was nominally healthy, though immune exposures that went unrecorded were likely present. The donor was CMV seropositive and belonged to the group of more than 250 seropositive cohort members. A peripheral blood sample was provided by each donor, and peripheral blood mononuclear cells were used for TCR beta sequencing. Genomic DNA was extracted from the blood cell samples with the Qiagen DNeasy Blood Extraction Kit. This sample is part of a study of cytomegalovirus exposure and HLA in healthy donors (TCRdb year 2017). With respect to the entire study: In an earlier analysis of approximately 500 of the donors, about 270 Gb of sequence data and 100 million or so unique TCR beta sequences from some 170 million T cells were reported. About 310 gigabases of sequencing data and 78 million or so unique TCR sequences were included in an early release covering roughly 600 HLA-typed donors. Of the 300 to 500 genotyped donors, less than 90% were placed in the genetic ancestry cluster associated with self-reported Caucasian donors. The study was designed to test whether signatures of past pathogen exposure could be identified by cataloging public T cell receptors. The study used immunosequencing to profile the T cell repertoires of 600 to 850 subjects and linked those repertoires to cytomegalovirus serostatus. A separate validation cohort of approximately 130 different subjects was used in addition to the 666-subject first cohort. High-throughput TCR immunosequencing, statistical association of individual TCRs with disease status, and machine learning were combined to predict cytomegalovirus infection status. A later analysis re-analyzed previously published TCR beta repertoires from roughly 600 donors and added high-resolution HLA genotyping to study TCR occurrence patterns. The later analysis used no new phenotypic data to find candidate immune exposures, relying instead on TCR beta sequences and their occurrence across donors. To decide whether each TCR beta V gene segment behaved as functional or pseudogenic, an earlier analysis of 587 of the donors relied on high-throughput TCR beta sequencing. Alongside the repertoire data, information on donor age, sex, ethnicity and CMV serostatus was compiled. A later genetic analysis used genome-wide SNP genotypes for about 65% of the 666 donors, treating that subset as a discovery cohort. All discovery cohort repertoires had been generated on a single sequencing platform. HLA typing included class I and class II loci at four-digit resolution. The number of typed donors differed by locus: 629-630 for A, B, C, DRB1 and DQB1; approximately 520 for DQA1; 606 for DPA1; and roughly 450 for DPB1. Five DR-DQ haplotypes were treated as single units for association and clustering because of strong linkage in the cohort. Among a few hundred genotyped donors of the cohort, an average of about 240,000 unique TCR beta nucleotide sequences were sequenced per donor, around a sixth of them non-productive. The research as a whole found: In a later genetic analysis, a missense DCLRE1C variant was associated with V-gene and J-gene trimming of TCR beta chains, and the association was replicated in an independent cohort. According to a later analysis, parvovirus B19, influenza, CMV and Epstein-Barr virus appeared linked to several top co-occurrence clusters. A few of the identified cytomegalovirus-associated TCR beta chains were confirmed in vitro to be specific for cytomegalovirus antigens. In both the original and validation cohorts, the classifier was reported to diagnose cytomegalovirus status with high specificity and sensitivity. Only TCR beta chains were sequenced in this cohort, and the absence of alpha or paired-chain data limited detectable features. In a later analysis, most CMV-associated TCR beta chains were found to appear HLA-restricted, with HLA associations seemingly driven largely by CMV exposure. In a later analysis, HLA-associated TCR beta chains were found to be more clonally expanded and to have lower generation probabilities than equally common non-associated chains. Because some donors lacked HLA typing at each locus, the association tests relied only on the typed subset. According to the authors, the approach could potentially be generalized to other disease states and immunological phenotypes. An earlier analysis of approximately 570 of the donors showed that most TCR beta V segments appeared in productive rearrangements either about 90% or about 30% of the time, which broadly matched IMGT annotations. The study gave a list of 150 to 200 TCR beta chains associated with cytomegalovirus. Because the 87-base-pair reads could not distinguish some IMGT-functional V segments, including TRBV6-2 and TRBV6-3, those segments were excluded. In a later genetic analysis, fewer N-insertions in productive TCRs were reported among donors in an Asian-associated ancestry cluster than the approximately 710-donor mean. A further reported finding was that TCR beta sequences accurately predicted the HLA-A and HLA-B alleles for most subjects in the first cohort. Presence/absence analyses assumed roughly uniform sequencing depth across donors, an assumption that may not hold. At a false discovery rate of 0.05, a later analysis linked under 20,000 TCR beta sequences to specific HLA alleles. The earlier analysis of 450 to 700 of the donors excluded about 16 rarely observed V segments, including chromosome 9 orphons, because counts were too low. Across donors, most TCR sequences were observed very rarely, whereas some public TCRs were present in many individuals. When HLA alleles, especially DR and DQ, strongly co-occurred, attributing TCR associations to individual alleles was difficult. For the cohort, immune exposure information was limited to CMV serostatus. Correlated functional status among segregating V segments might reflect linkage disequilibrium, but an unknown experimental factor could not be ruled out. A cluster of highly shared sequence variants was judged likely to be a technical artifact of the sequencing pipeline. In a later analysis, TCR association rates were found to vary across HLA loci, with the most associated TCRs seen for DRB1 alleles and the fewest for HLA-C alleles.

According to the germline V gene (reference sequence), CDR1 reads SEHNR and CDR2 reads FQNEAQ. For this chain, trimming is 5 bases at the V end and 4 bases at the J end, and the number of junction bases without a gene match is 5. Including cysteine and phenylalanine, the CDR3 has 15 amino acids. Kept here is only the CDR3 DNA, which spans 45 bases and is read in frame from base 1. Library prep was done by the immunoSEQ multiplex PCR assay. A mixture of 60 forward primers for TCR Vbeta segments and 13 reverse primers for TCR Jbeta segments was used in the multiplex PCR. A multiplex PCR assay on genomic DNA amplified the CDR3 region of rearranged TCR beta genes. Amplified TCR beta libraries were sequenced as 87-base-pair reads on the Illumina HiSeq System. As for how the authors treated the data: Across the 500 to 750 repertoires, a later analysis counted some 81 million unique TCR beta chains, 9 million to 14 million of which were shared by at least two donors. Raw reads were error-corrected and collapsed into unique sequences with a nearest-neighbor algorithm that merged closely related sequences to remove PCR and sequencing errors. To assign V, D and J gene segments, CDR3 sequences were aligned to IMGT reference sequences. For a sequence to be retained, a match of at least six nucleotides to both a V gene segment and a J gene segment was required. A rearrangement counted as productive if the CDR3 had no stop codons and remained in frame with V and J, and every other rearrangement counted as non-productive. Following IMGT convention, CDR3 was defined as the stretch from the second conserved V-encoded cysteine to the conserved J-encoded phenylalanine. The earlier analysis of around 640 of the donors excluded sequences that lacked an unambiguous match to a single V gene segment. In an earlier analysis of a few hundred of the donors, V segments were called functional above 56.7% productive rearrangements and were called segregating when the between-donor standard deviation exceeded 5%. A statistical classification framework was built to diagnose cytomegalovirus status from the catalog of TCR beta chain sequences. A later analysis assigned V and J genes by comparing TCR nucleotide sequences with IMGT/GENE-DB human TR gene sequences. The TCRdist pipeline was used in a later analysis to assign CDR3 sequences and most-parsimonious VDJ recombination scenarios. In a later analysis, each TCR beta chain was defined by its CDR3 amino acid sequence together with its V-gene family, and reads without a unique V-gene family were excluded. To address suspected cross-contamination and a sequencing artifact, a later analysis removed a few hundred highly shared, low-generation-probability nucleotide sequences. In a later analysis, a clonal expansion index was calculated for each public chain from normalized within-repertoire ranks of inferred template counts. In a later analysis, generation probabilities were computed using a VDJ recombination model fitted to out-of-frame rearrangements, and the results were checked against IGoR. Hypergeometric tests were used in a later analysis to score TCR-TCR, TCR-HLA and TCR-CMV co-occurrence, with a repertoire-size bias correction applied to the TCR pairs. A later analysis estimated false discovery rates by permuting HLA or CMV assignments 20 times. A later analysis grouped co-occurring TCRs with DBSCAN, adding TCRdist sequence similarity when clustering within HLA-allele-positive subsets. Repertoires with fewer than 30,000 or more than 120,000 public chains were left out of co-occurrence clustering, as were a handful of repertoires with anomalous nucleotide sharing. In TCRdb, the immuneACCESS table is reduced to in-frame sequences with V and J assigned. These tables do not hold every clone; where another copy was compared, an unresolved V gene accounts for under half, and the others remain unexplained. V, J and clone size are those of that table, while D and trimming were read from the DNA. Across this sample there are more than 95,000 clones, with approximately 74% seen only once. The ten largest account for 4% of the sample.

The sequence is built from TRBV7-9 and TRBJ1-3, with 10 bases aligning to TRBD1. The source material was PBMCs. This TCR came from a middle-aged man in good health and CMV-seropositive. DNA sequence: TGTGCCAGCAGCGCACCGGGACAGGGGGGAAACACCATATATTTT. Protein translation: CASSAPGQGGNTIYF.